This TCR beta chain comes out of a study of vaccination effects on CD4 cells after COVID-19. Worth noting for this clone: Its antigen is currently unknown.

Sequencing was performed with immunoSEQ multiplex PCR; in TCRdb, only in-frame clones are kept and a portion is missing. Among 55,000 to 90,000 clones, roughly two thirds were seen once, and the ten largest hold about 5%. Pools of viral peptides were used by the ViraFEST assay to expand antigen-specific CD4+ T cells ahead of sequencing. CD4+ T cell isolation took place after approximately 11 days of culture. A positive SARS-CoV-2 PCR test fell between March and December 2020. The authors replaced half the medium with IL-2 medium on days 3 and 7. Sequenced material: CD4+ T cells from PBMCs cultured with HIV peptides, taken before COVID-19 vaccination. The subset was: HIV-1 Nef peptide pool negative control/reference culture. The TCR was taken from a human donor who had a prior SARS-CoV-2 infection.

The CDR3: CASSWDGSSNQPQHF. For the CDR3, the DNA is TGTGCCAGCAGTTGGGACGGTTCGAGCAATCAGCCCCAGCATTTT. The chain couples TRBV6-5 to TRBJ1-5, with D perhaps TRBD1 (5 bases). The CDR3 extends over 15 amino acids. V was pared by 4 bases and J by 1 base, with 11 bases between. Per the germline V gene, CDR1 is MNHEY and CDR2 is SVGAGI.